The next 21 T cell receptor beta chains were all read from a single sample in a study of Ad26.COV2.S vaccination and SARS-CoV-2 variants. Sequencing used immunoSEQ multiplex PCR; TCRdb keeps in-frame clones, though not all of them. The repertoire holds a few hundred thousand clones, 85% to 90% seen once, with around 5.5% in the top ten. The treatment denotes: some 20 received Ad26.COV2.S at low or high dose, single or two shots; about 5 received placebo; per-sample allocation not given. The samples date from day 63 after the first vaccine or placebo injection. This specimen consisted of peripheral blood, obtained in a trial of Ad26.COV2.S vaccine versus placebo. These receptors all stem from a person between 18 and 60 years old who received the Ad26.COV2.S COVID-19 vaccine or a placebo.

This chain joins TRBV12-5 and TRBJ1-2; D remains unclear. With 0 bases removed from V and 4 bases from J, the gap between germline ends came to 9 bases. From germline, CDR1 is LGHNT and CDR2 FRNRAP. The CDR3 runs 14 residues. CDR3 nucleotide sequence: TGTGCTAGTGGTTTGGTACCAAATGGCTATGGCTACACCTTC. It encodes CASGLVPNGYGYTF.

The V gene is TRBV12-3 or TRBV12-4, the J gene TRBJ2-7; D gene ambiguous. CDR3 size: 13 residues. V lost 1 base to trimming and J lost 3 bases, with 7 bases between them. The CDR3 is CASSLGGLYEQYF. The CDR3 nucleotides are TGTGCCAGCAGTTTAGGAGGCCTCTACGAGCAGTACTTC.

V and J are TRBV3-1 (or the pseudogene TRBV3-2) and TRBJ1-4, with D unresolved. Germline V lookup: CDR1 LGHDT, CDR2 YNNKEL (reference sequence). The V end lost 4 bases, the J end lost 6 bases, and 12 bases lay between the germline ends. The CDR3 has 14 residues. The CDR3 reads CASSPRTGDEKLFF. In DNA form, the CDR3 reads TGTGCCAGCAGCCCACGGACCGGAGATGAAAAACTGTTTTTT.

The rearrangement links TRBV7-2 to TRBJ2-7; TRBD2 is a possible D gene (6 bases). Trimming cost V 4 bases and J 5 bases, with 15 bases left between them. Germline CDR1 is SGHTA and CDR2 is FQGNSA. The CDR3 covers 14 residues. This chain's CDR3 is CASSWLGGGDEQYF. The CDR3, as DNA: TGTGCCAGCAGCTGGTTGGGGGGTGGTGACGAGCAGTACTTC.

The chain recombines TRBV19 with TRBJ2-1, with 12 bases matching TRBD2. Germline V gene lookup returns CDR1 LNHDA and CDR2 SQIVND (reference sequence). CDR3 length: 14 residues. The J segment lost 4 bases and the V segment lost 5 bases, leaving 0 bases of the junction unmatched. The DNA of the CDR3 is TGTGCCAGTAGTCTAGCGGGGGGGTACAATGAGCAGTTCTTC. Its protein product is CASSLAGGYNEQFF.

This chain links TRBV18 with TRBJ1-6; D remains ambiguous. CDR1 is KGHSH, CDR2 LQKENI, per germline. The CDR3 runs to 12 residues. The V end lost 2 bases, the J end lost 10 bases, and 6 bases lay between the germline ends. This chain's CDR3 is CASSPLASPLHF. For the CDR3, the DNA is TGTGCCAGCTCACCATTGGCCTCACCCCTCCACTTT.

This chain links TRBV19 with TRBJ2-1; 13 bases match TRBD2. Germline V gene data show CDR1 as LNHDA and CDR2 as SQIVND (reference sequence). The CDR3 consists of 13 residues. Trimming cost V 9 bases and J 6 bases; bases outside gene matches: 2. In DNA, the CDR3 is TGTGCCAGCAGGACTAGCGGGAGCAATGAGCAGTTCTTC. Translation gives CASRTSGSNEQFF.

Here the CDR3 reads CASSPVGGDYEQYF. The CDR3 DNA sequence: TGTGCCAGCTCACCGGTCGGGGGGGACTACGAGCAGTACTTC. The chain uses TRBV18 and TRBJ2-7; 8 bases are a match to TRBD2. The CDR3 is made up of 14 amino acids. Germline-derived CDR1 and CDR2 are KGHSH and LQKENI. The ends lost 3 bases at V and 3 bases at J; junction bases unmatched: 4.

The chain carries TRBV12-3 or TRBV12-4 and TRBJ1-1; D remains unclear. V was shortened by 3 bases and J by 8 bases, with 10 bases between the two germline ends. The CDR3 extends over 12 amino acids. CDR3 sequence: CASSFGGGEAFF. The CDR3 nucleotides are TGTGCCAGCAGTTTTGGCGGAGGAGAAGCTTTCTTT.

This clone was recorded once. This chain links TRBV7-3 with TRBJ2-6; TRBD1 matches at 9 bases. The length of the CDR3 is 16 residues. Germline lookup yields CDR1 SGHTA and CDR2 FQGTGA. V shed 5 bases, J shed 2 bases, and the junction held 4 bases outside the gene matches. The CDR3 nucleotides are TGTGCCAGCAGCACCACAGGGGGCGCTGGGGCCAACGTCCTGACTTTC. It yields the protein CASSTTGGAGANVLTF.

The genes are TRBV27 and TRBJ2-2, with D unclear. This CDR3 has 15 residues. Germline CDR1 reads MNHEY; CDR2 reads SMNVEV (reference sequence). The ends were cut back, 11 bases at V and 1 base at J, with 17 bases in the middle. The CDR3: CASGPRALNTGELFF. DNA of the CDR3: TGTGCCTCCGGACCCCGGGCGTTGAACACCGGGGAGCTGTTTTTT.

The chain recombines TRBV5-1 with TRBJ2-5; D gene ambiguous. Trimming cost V 0 bases and J 7 bases, with 13 bases left between them. The CDR3 loop spans 14 amino acids. The germline CDR1 and CDR2 sequences are SGHRS and YFSETQ. As DNA, the CDR3 is TGCGCCAGCAGCTTGGCCCAGCAGGAAGGGACCCAGTACTTC. Translated, it gives CASSLAQQEGTQYF.

This clone appeared a single time. V gene TRBV18 combines with J gene TRBJ1-4; the D gene is possibly TRBD1 (5 bases). The CDR3 runs 14 residues. The germline CDR1 and CDR2 sequences are KGHSH and LQKENI. The V and J ends lost 1 base and 6 bases respectively, with 9 bases between them. The CDR3 DNA is TGTGCCAGCTCACCACGTGGACAAGATGAAAAACTGTTTTTT. It translates to CASSPRGQDEKLFF.

The sample holds one count of this clone. The J gene is TRBJ2-1, the V gene TRBV4-3, with D hard to call. Trimming removed 0 bases at V and 5 bases at J, with 17 bases between. The CDR3 length is 17 residues. Germline V gene lookup returns CDR1 LGHNA and CDR2 YSLEER. The CDR3 sequence is CASSQDLSRNFHNEQFF. The CDR3 DNA reads as TGCGCCAGCAGCCAAGATTTAAGCCGGAATTTTCACAATGAGCAGTTCTTC.

The chain couples TRBV6-4 to TRBJ2-4; maybe TRBD2 (6 bases). Germline assignment: CDR1 MRHNA and CDR2 SNTAGT. V was trimmed by 7 bases and J by 3 bases, leaving 19 bases between them. This CDR3 contains 16 residues. Here the CDR3 DNA reads TGTGCCAGCACCGACTCGGGGGTTTGGGGCAAAAACATTCAGTACTTC. It yields the protein CASTDSGVWGKNIQYF.

The V and J genes are TRBV19 and TRBJ1-1; 9 nucleotides agree with TRBD1. J lost 6 bases, V lost 8 bases, and 10 bases had no gene match. The length of the CDR3 is 14 residues. Germline V gene sequence: CDR1 LNHDA, CDR2 SQIVND (reference sequence). The CDR3 sequence: CASDPGTGFPEAFF. The CDR3 coding sequence is TGTGCCAGTGATCCCGGGACAGGGTTCCCTGAAGCTTTCTTT.

J is TRBJ1-1 and V is TRBV5-6, with 9 bases that match TRBD1. This CDR3 region has 16 residues. Trimming cost V 4 bases and J 0 bases; bases outside gene matches: 7. Germline CDR1 SGHDT, CDR2 YYEEEE. CDR3 nucleotide sequence: TGTGCCAGCAGCCTCGACAGGGGGGACATGAACACTGAAGCTTTCTTT. Protein product: CASSLDRGDMNTEAFF.

The rearrangement joins TRBV19 to TRBJ2-5; the D gene is possibly TRBD1 (6 bases). Trimming removed 4 bases at V and 1 base at J, with 19 bases between. The CDR3 has 17 residues. From germline, CDR1 is LNHDA and CDR2 SQIVND (reference sequence). The CDR3 here is CASSTMTGLGLQETQYF. CDR3 DNA sequence: TGTGCCAGTAGTACCATGACAGGATTAGGCCTCCAAGAGACCCAGTACTTC.

The rearrangement uses TRBV4-1 and TRBJ2-3, with a possible D match to TRBD2 (5 bases). Germline assignment: CDR1 MGHRA and CDR2 YSYEKL. The CDR3 totals 13 residues. V lost 0 bases to trimming and J lost 9 bases, with 10 bases between them. Written as DNA, the CDR3 is TGCGCCAGCAGCCAAGATCGGCTAGCCACGCAGTATTTT. Translated: CASSQDRLATQYF.

The chain links TRBV2 to TRBJ1-2; 7 bases align to TRBD1. After removal of 1 base from V and 3 bases from J, the junction contained 2 bases not matched to a gene. Germline lookup yields CDR1 SNHLY and CDR2 FYNNEI. The CDR3 spans 14 residues. The CDR3 sequence: CASSEGQGDYGYTF. CDR3 sequence (DNA): TGTGCCAGCAGTGAAGGCCAGGGGGACTATGGCTACACCTTC.

The gene calls are TRBV5-6 and TRBJ2-3; no clear D gene. Germline values: CDR1 SGHDT, CDR2 YYEEEE. CDR3 length: 13 amino acids. The V end was cut by 4 bases, the J end by 3 bases, with 9 bases between. For the CDR3, the DNA is TGTGCCAGCAGCCCGGCAGTGACAGATACGCAGTATTTT. Translated: CASSPAVTDTQYF. The full variable domain, in which reference TRBV5-6 and TRBJ2-3 provide the parts outside the CDR3, is DAGVTQSPTHLIKTRGQQVTLRCSPKSGHDTVSWYQQALGQGPQFIFQYYEEEERQRGNFPDRFSGHQFPNYSSELNVNALLLGDSALYLCASSPAVTDTQYFGPGTRLTVL.